This T cell receptor (beta chain) was identified in a study of vaccination and CD4 T cells after COVID-19. In the study overall: Participants were vaccinated with two doses, given as either BNT162b2 or mRNA-1273 vaccine. Control cultures received a CEFX pool, an HIV-1 Nef pool, or no peptide.

With 3 bases removed from V and 9 bases from J, the gap between germline ends came to 9 bases. CDR3 length: 11 residues. Germline V CDR1 and CDR2: GTSNPN, SVGIG (reference sequence). Study conclusions and caveats: Median reactive clonotypes, those recognizing SARS-CoV-2, rose from about 22 to 38, not significantly.

Only a few counts were recorded for this clonotype. Its target is not known. The sample's treatment: approximately 10-day PBMC culture with coronavirus spike peptide pools or control peptides (ViraFEST assay). CD4+ T cells that came from the unexposed donor were collected before the COVID-19 pandemic (2011-2018). At the Johns Hopkins FTIC core, DNA taken from cultured CD4+ T cells was sequenced by way of the Oncomine TCR Beta short-read assay. TCRdb reprocessed the PCR reads with MiXCR, giving one entry per CDR3 protein. The sample has thousands of distinct CDR3 sequences, about 49% seen once. Sequencing input: CD4+ T cells from blood, cultured in vitro. The V and J genes are TRBV30 and TRBJ2-1; D perhaps matches TRBD2 (6 bases). This sequence was found in a human donor in good health. The CDR3 DNA is TGTGCCTGGAGACGTAGCGGTGAGCAGTTCTTC. Translated: CAWRRSGEQFF. Variable domain in full (rest from reference TRBV30 and TRBJ2-1): SQTIHQWPATLVQPVGSPLSLECTVEGTSNPNLYWYRQAAGRGLQLLFYSVGIGQISSEVPQNLSASRPQDRQFILSSKKLLLSDSGFYLCAWRRSGEQFFGPGTRLTVL.